A selection of T cell receptor beta chains follows, all from one sample in a study of vaccination effects on CD4 cells after COVID-19. Using immunoSEQ multiplex PCR, the repertoire was profiled, and TCRdb retains in-frame clones only, with some absent. The sample has some 47,000 clones, just over 70% seen once. The antigens these receptors bind are not known. This specimen consisted of CD4+ T cells from PBMCs cultured without peptide, obtained after COVID-19 vaccination. These receptor sequences come from a human donor who received a COVID-19 vaccine. Both conserved end residues are trimmed from each CDR3. The D gene is left open where the match is weak.

CDR3 protein,D gene,J gene,V gene
ASSMGLAGGPKNIQY,TRBD2,TRBJ2-4,TRBV18
ASSLVTSVSSPLH,-,TRBJ1-6,TRBV7-9
ASSATVQGRNQPQH,-,TRBJ1-5,TRBV19
ASCESGANVLT,-,TRBJ2-6,TRBV2
ASSQGLAGGTDTQY,TRBD2,TRBJ2-3,TRBV4-1
SASGVAGLNEQF,TRBD2,TRBJ2-1,TRBV20-1
ASSQDEGRVWEQY,-,TRBJ2-7,TRBV3-1/TRBV3-2
ASSQWRNEQY,-,TRBJ2-7,TRBV16
ASSLVTGVNTEAF,-,TRBJ1-1,TRBV6-5
ASSGTENTEAF,-,TRBJ1-1,TRBV18
ASSDRGMNTEAF,-,TRBJ1-1,TRBV6-1
ASSTGQVDYGYT,TRBD1,TRBJ1-2,TRBV19
AWSERYEAF,-,TRBJ1-1,TRBV30
ASSPGLAGSVNEQF,TRBD2,TRBJ2-1,TRBV5-1
ASSEVETTIY,-,TRBJ1-3,TRBV2
ASSVPEQY,-,TRBJ2-7,TRBV27
ASNRPANATQY,-,TRBJ2-3,TRBV6-5
ASSSTVAQETQY,-,TRBJ2-5,TRBV5-1
ASSPRVPGTGGYT,-,TRBJ1-2,TRBV18
ASSPWTQISEAF,-,TRBJ1-1,TRBV18
ASSSQGRGAEAF,-,TRBJ1-1,TRBV11-2
AISETRDHEQY,-,TRBJ2-7,TRBV10-3
ASSLSSGGAQDIQY,TRBD2,TRBJ2-4,TRBV5-1
ASSYEGNYGYT,-,TRBJ1-2,TRBV6-6
ASSGAQSQAGYT,-,TRBJ1-2,TRBV2
ASSQSGTVNGYT,-,TRBJ1-2,TRBV4-2
ASSPASSAYNEQF,-,TRBJ2-1,TRBV11-3
ASSQNKGSFGTQY,-,TRBJ2-5,TRBV3-1/TRBV3-2